The sequence of this TCR beta chain was determined in a study of cytotoxic CD8 clonotypes in ibrutinib-treated CLL. V was shortened by 0 bases and J by 5 bases, with 7 bases between the two germline ends. Germline-derived CDR1 and CDR2 are SEHNR and FQNEAQ (reference sequence). The CDR3 totals 13 residues. The table came from immunoSEQ multiplex PCR; TCRdb's copy has only in-frame clones and leaves some out. This sample has fewer than 400,000 clones, with roughly two thirds found just once. The TCR sequence derives from a human donor with chronic lymphocytic leukemia. The source was PBMCs, collected after 36 months of ibrutinib treatment. The V call is TRBV7-9, the J call TRBJ1-1; D not resolved. Here the CDR3 DNA reads TGTGCCAGCAGCTTAGCGGTCGATACTGAAGCTTTCTTT. Its translation: CASSLAVDTEAFF.